These 11 T cell receptor beta chains originate from one sample sequenced in a study of blood T cell repertoires in COVID-19 (dated by TCRdb to between 2020 and 2021). The library was built by means of the immunoSEQ multiplex PCR assay. TCRdb carries this immuneACCESS record with in-frame sequences only. Its versions omit some clonotypes, under half of them owing to an unresolved V gene in the studies checked, with the rest unexplained. Counted in this sample were a few hundred thousand clones; 70% to 90% of them appeared once. Around 4% of the sample rests with the top ten. The source material was peripheral blood. These receptors all come from a woman between 45 and 65 years old with active or convalescent COVID-19.

This sequence joins TRBV7-3 and TRBJ2-3; D uncertain. The V end was cut by 5 bases, the J end by 1 base, with 13 bases between. The germline V gene encodes CDR1 SGHTA and CDR2 FQGTGA. CDR3 length: 15 residues. The CDR3, as DNA: TGTGCCAGCAGCCCTCTTAGCAGACGCACAGATACGCAGTATTTT. This translates into CASSPLSRRTDTQYF.

V usage is TRBV6-2 or TRBV6-3 and J usage is TRBJ1-5; D is unresolved. This CDR3 is built from 20 residues. Germline V CDR1 and CDR2: MNHEY, SVGEGT. Trimming pared 0 bases from V and 2 bases from J, leaving 23 bases between. The CDR3 loop is CASSYSIIISRDGGNQPQHF. The DNA of the CDR3 is TGTGCCAGCAGTTACTCGATCATCATTTCGAGGGATGGGGGCAATCAGCCCCAGCATTTT.

The chain has TRBV18 and TRBJ2-1; D is possibly TRBD2 (6 bases). V was trimmed by 2 bases and J by 0 bases, leaving 8 bases between them. Germline CDR1 KGHSH, CDR2 LQKENI. This CDR3 has 15 amino acids. The CDR3 DNA sequence: TGTGCCAGCTCACCAATGGGGGGCTCCTACAATGAGCAGTTCTTC. Residues: CASSPMGGSYNEQFF.

The genes are TRBV11-2 and TRBJ2-1, with TRBD2 matching over 11 bases. The V segment lost 1 base and the J segment 4 bases; nucleotides outside the gene matches: 0. The CDR3 runs to 15 residues. Per germline, CDR1 SGHAT and CDR2 FQNNGV. The DNA for the CDR3 is TGTGCCAGCAGCTTAGGACTAGCGGGGTACAATGAGCAGTTCTTC. It encodes CASSLGLAGYNEQFF.

This clone was seen once. The genes are TRBV2 and TRBJ2-1; D possibly corresponds to TRBD2 (5 bases). The CDR3 runs 14 residues. Trimming cost V 5 bases and J 6 bases, with 14 bases left between them. In germline, CDR1 is SNHLY, CDR2 FYNNEI. CDR3 sequence reads: CASSHRLAVNEQFF. The CDR3 coding sequence is TGTGCCAGCAGTCATAGGCTAGCAGTCAATGAGCAGTTCTTC.

The rearrangement links TRBV14 to TRBJ2-3; 9 nucleotides align to TRBD1. The V gene end was trimmed by 4 bases and the J gene end by 4 bases; junction bases not matched to a gene: 6. Germline V gene sequence: CDR1 SGHDN, CDR2 FVKESK. There are 15 residues in the CDR3. The CDR3 region has the DNA TGTGCCAGCAGCCGGACAGGGGTGTTGGCAGATACGCAGTATTTT. This translates into CASSRTGVLADTQYF.

V usage is TRBV27 and J usage is TRBJ1-5, with D possibly TRBD1 on 5 matching bases. Germline V gene sequence: CDR1 MNHEY, CDR2 SMNVEV (reference sequence). This CDR3 has 14 residues. Trimming stripped 3 bases from V and 5 bases from J, with 11 bases between. The CDR3 region has the DNA TGTGCCAGCAGTTTTGGGGCGATGGATCAGCCCCAGCATTTT. Protein product: CASSFGAMDQPQHF.

This rearrangement joins TRBV30 to TRBJ2-1, with D possibly TRBD2 on 5 matching bases. Trimming removed 0 bases at V and 1 base at J, with 10 bases between. Germline CDR1 and CDR2: GTSNPN and SVGIG (reference sequence). CDR3 length equals 15 residues. This chain's CDR3 is CAWSVPWRSYNEQFF. Here the CDR3 DNA reads TGTGCCTGGAGTGTACCCTGGAGGTCCTACAATGAGCAGTTCTTC. Variable domain in full (rest from reference TRBV30 and TRBJ2-1): SQTIHQWPATLVQPVGSPLSLECTVEGTSNPNLYWYRQAAGRGLQLLFYSVGIGQISSEVPQNLSASRPQDRQFILSSKKLLLSDSGFYLCAWSVPWRSYNEQFFGPGTRLTVL.

The V gene is TRBV18, the J gene TRBJ1-1, with TRBD1 as a possible D gene (6 bases). The germline CDR1 and CDR2 sequences are KGHSH and LQKENI. Trimming removed 5 bases at V and 2 bases at J, with 9 bases between. CDR3 length: 13 amino acids. DNA for the CDR3: TGTGCCAGCTCATTACAGGGTAACACTGAAGCTTTCTTT. As protein: CASSLQGNTEAFF.

CDR3 sequence (DNA): TGTGCCAGCAGCTTAGCGGGACTAGCGGACTCCTACAATGAGCAGTTCTTC. This translates into CASSLAGLADSYNEQFF. The chain has TRBV7-6 and TRBJ2-1; 11 bases align to TRBD2. The CDR3 extends over 17 amino acids. V lost 0 bases to trimming and J lost 0 bases; unmatched junction nucleotides: 1. Germline assignment: CDR1 SGHVS and CDR2 FNYEAQ.

J is TRBJ1-5 and V is TRBV4-3; maybe TRBD1 (6 bases). Germline V gene sequence: CDR1 LGHNA, CDR2 YSLEER. The CDR3 is made up of 15 amino acids. Trimming pared 0 bases from V and 3 bases from J, leaving 9 bases between. CDR3 amino acids: CASSQEAGDNQPQHF. CDR3 DNA: TGCGCCAGCAGCCAAGAAGCAGGGGACAATCAGCCCCAGCATTTT.